This T cell receptor (beta chain) was sequenced for a study of T cell responses to AZD1222 COVID-19 vaccine. Notes on the study in general: Repertoires were sampled only after the peak T cell response. The reported proportion of spike-specific TCRs targeting unmutated variant regions was nearly half. The study identified only five or six AZD1222 recipients as seropositive at baseline. Vaccine-associated CD4 TCRs ranged over spike, dominating at 160-218 and 743-854.

Regarding this clone: The antigen remains unidentified.

The CDR3 loop spans 16 amino acids. Germline loops: CDR1 SEHNR, CDR2 FQNEAQ (reference sequence). Deletions cut 3 bases from V and 3 bases from J, with 17 bases between. The assay was immunoSEQ multiplex PCR, and TCRdb's table has in-frame clones only and misses some. Among around 83,000 clones listed, 90% were seen once. This rearrangement joins TRBV7-9 to TRBJ2-5; D is possibly TRBD1 or TRBD2 (5 bases each). Sequencing used peripheral blood, obtained 28 days after the second AZD1222 dose. The receptor was derived from an adult who received the AZD1222 COVID-19 vaccine. The CDR3 region is CASSLGGAVGEETQYF. CDR3 in DNA: TGTGCCAGCAGCTTGGGTGGGGCCGTCGGGGAAGAGACCCAGTACTTC.